Listed below are T cell receptor beta chains from one sample, sequenced in a study of shared T cell receptors in the human thymus. The protocol was immunoSEQ multiplex PCR, while the TCRdb copy is restricted to in-frame clones and leaves out a portion. This sample yields 630,000 or so clones, of which more than 75% are seen a single time; over 0.008% belongs to the top ten. The sample was also reused in another study, on human thymus T cells.

Sequencing was done on a sample of thymocytes. Every receptor here comes from a boy under two years old with a congenital heart defect. Both conserved end residues are part of each CDR3. The D gene is left open where the match is weak. Clone size is shown for a subset of rows, as once, few, many or a class of expanded clone.

CDR3 protein: CASSQGWGDRERAFF
CDR3 DNA: TGTGCCAGCAGCCAAGGGTGGGGAGACAGGGAGCGAGCTTTCTTT
V gene: TRBV4-2
D gene: TRBD1
clone size: .
J gene: TRBJ1-1

CDR3 protein: CASRGWGNSPLHF
CDR3 DNA: TGTGCCAGCCGGGGGTGGGGTAATTCCCCCCTCCACTTT
V gene: TRBV6-5
D gene: .
clone size: .
J gene: TRBJ1-6

CDR3 protein: CASSLWAGVSYNEQFF
CDR3 DNA: TGTGCCAGCAGCTTATGGGCGGGTGTTTCCTACAATGAGCAGTTCTTC
V gene: TRBV7-8
D gene: .
clone size: .
J gene: TRBJ2-1

CDR3 protein: CASSLFGPSTNEKLFF
CDR3 DNA: TGTGCCAGCAGCTTATTTGGGCCTTCAACTAATGAAAAACTGTTTTTT
V gene: TRBV11-2
D gene: .
clone size: .
J gene: TRBJ1-4

CDR3 protein: CASSALTGMNTEAFF
CDR3 DNA: TGTGCCAGTAGTGCGCTGACAGGGATGAACACTGAAGCTTTCTTT
V gene: TRBV19
D gene: TRBD1
clone size: few
J gene: TRBJ1-1

CDR3 protein: CASSLGSSYNEQFF
CDR3 DNA: TGCGCCAGCAGCTTGGGGTCCAGCTACAATGAGCAGTTCTTC
V gene: TRBV5-1
D gene: .
clone size: .
J gene: TRBJ2-1

CDR3 protein: CASSLDQGGGTEAFF
CDR3 DNA: TGTGCCAGCAGCTTAGATCAGGGGGGAGGCACTGAAGCTTTCTTT
V gene: TRBV11-2
D gene: TRBD1
clone size: .
J gene: TRBJ1-1

CDR3 protein: CASSLGIQGGYEQYF
CDR3 DNA: TGCGCCAGCAGCTTGGGAATACAGGGGGGGTACGAGCAGTACTTC
V gene: TRBV5-1
D gene: .
clone size: once
J gene: TRBJ2-7

CDR3 protein: CASSQDPTSSATGELFF
CDR3 DNA: TGCGCCAGCAGCCAAGACCCGACTAGCTCGGCCACCGGGGAGCTGTTTTTT
V gene: TRBV4-1
D gene: TRBD2
clone size: .
J gene: TRBJ2-2

CDR3 protein: CASSPGLAGAPYQETQYF
CDR3 DNA: TGTGCCAGCAGCCCCGGACTAGCGGGAGCCCCGTACCAAGAGACCCAGTACTTC
V gene: TRBV7-2
D gene: TRBD2
clone size: once
J gene: TRBJ2-5

CDR3 protein: CASSLDHTSGVTDTQYF
CDR3 DNA: TGCGCCAGCAGCTTAGACCACACTAGCGGGGTTACAGATACGCAGTATTTT
V gene: TRBV4-1
D gene: TRBD2
clone size: .
J gene: TRBJ2-3

CDR3 protein: CASSYSVRESPNTQYF
CDR3 DNA: TGTGCCAGCAGTTACTCAGTCCGGGAGTCACCTAATACGCAGTATTTT
V gene: TRBV6-6
D gene: .
clone size: .
J gene: TRBJ2-3

CDR3 protein: CASRTGPSNEKLFF
CDR3 DNA: TGTGCCAGCAGGACAGGGCCCTCTAATGAAAAACTGTTTTTT
V gene: TRBV27
D gene: TRBD1
clone size: .
J gene: TRBJ1-4

CDR3 protein: CASSPGRPPQDEQYF
CDR3 DNA: TGTGCCAGCAGCCCAGGCCGACCTCCCCAAGACGAGCAGTACTTC
V gene: TRBV6-6
D gene: .
clone size: .
J gene: TRBJ2-7

CDR3 protein: CASSLAGGSEQYF
CDR3 DNA: TGTGCCAGCAGTCTAGCGGGAGGATCCGAGCAGTACTTC
V gene: TRBV6-5
D gene: TRBD2
clone size: .
J gene: TRBJ2-7

CDR3 protein: CASSPWARSNTEAFF
CDR3 DNA: TGTGCCAGCAGTCCCTGGGCCCGGTCAAACACTGAAGCTTTCTTT
V gene: TRBV7-9
D gene: .
clone size: .
J gene: TRBJ1-1

CDR3 protein: CASSLHGTGVAFF
CDR3 DNA: TGTGCCAGCAGTCTCCACGGGACAGGGGTAGCTTTCTTT
V gene: TRBV27
D gene: TRBD1
clone size: .
J gene: TRBJ1-1

CDR3 protein: CASKDKFRGYEQYF
CDR3 DNA: TGTGCCAGTAAAGACAAGTTTCGAGGGTACGAGCAGTACTTC
V gene: TRBV6-6
D gene: .
clone size: .
J gene: TRBJ2-7

CDR3 protein: CASSQAGDNSPLHF
CDR3 DNA: TGTGCCAGCAGTCAGGCAGGGGATAATTCACCCCTCCACTTT
V gene: TRBV28
D gene: .
clone size: .
J gene: TRBJ1-6

CDR3 protein: CASSRLPDTQYF
CDR3 DNA: TGTGCCAGCTCACGTCTCCCGGATACGCAGTATTTT
V gene: TRBV18
D gene: .
clone size: .
J gene: TRBJ2-3

CDR3 protein: CASRGLAGDVTYEQYF
CDR3 DNA: TGTGCCAGCAGGGGACTAGCGGGAGATGTGACCTACGAGCAGTACTTC
V gene: TRBV28
D gene: TRBD2
clone size: .
J gene: TRBJ2-7

CDR3 protein: CASSTLAGSSYEQYF
CDR3 DNA: TGTGCCAGCAGTACCCTAGCGGGAAGCTCCTACGAGCAGTACTTC
V gene: TRBV6-6
D gene: TRBD2
clone size: once
J gene: TRBJ2-7

CDR3 protein: CASTQLAGGTDTQYF
CDR3 DNA: TGCGCCAGCACCCAACTAGCGGGGGGCACAGATACGCAGTATTTT
V gene: TRBV4-1
D gene: TRBD2
clone size: .
J gene: TRBJ2-3

CDR3 protein: CASSQGDRGIRTSGNTIYF
CDR3 DNA: TGCGCCAGCAGCCAAGGTGACAGGGGCATTCGAACCTCTGGAAACACCATATATTTT
V gene: TRBV4-3
D gene: TRBD1
clone size: few
J gene: TRBJ1-3

CDR3 protein: CASSLVAGEGTDTQYF
CDR3 DNA: TGTGCCAGCAGCTTGGTAGCGGGGGAAGGCACAGATACGCAGTATTTT
V gene: TRBV5-6
D gene: TRBD2
clone size: .
J gene: TRBJ2-3

CDR3 protein: CATSRDKKLRETQYF
CDR3 DNA: TGTGCCACCAGCAGAGATAAGAAGCTCCGAGAGACCCAGTACTTC
V gene: TRBV15
D gene: .
clone size: .
J gene: TRBJ2-5

CDR3 protein: CATVGPRNEQFF
CDR3 DNA: TGTGCCACCGTGGGCCCTCGGAATGAGCAGTTCTTC
V gene: TRBV15
D gene: .
clone size: .
J gene: TRBJ2-1

CDR3 protein: CAWSVFSEENTEAFF
CDR3 DNA: TGTGCCTGGAGTGTTTTTTCAGAGGAGAACACTGAAGCTTTCTTT
V gene: TRBV30
D gene: .
clone size: .
J gene: TRBJ1-1

CDR3 protein: CASTWTGKKETQYF
CDR3 DNA: TGTGCCAGCACCTGGACAGGAAAGAAAGAGACCCAGTACTTC
V gene: TRBV5-6
D gene: TRBD1
clone size: .
J gene: TRBJ2-5

CDR3 protein: CASSQDERQEGRDYEQYF
CDR3 DNA: TGTGCCAGCAGCCAAGATGAGAGACAGGAGGGGAGGGACTACGAGCAGTACTTC
V gene: TRBV4-2
D gene: .
clone size: .
J gene: TRBJ2-7

CDR3 protein: CASSQLLAGVGRYEQFF
CDR3 DNA: TGCGCCAGCAGCCAACTTCTAGCGGGGGTTGGTCGCTATGAGCAGTTCTTC
V gene: TRBV4-3
D gene: TRBD2
clone size: .
J gene: TRBJ2-1

CDR3 protein: CSVDPGGGSYGYTF
CDR3 DNA: TGCAGCGTTGACCCCGGGGGGGGAAGCTATGGCTACACCTTC
V gene: TRBV29-1
D gene: .
clone size: .
J gene: TRBJ1-2

CDR3 protein: CASSLLPRVNRTGELFF
CDR3 DNA: TGTGCCAGCAGTTTACTTCCGCGGGTTAATCGCACCGGGGAGCTGTTTTTT
V gene: TRBV28
D gene: .
clone size: .
J gene: TRBJ2-2

CDR3 protein: CASSLSPSLRGDNQPQHF
CDR3 DNA: TGTGCCAGCAGTTTGAGCCCGTCACTCAGGGGAGACAATCAGCCCCAGCATTTT
V gene: TRBV27
D gene: .
clone size: .
J gene: TRBJ1-5

CDR3 protein: CASSRRVHEQFF
CDR3 DNA: TGTGCCAGCAGCCGCAGGGTCCATGAGCAGTTCTTC
V gene: TRBV7-9
D gene: .
clone size: .
J gene: TRBJ2-1

CDR3 protein: CASSFRQGRLEDNEAFF
CDR3 DNA: TGTGCCAGCAGTTTTCGACAGGGCCGATTAGAGGACAATGAAGCTTTCTTT
V gene: TRBV27
D gene: TRBD1
clone size: once
J gene: TRBJ1-1

CDR3 protein: CASGFWGGTDTQYF
CDR3 DNA: TGTGCTAGTGGTTTTTGGGGGGGGACAGATACGCAGTATTTT
V gene: TRBV12-5
D gene: TRBD2
clone size: .
J gene: TRBJ2-3

CDR3 protein: CASSLMRRGYNQPQHF
CDR3 DNA: TGTGCCAGCAGCTTGATGAGAAGGGGGTACAATCAGCCCCAGCATTTT
V gene: TRBV5-8
D gene: .
clone size: .
J gene: TRBJ1-5

CDR3 protein: CAISGQGAWETQYF
CDR3 DNA: TGTGCCATCAGCGGACAGGGGGCGTGGGAGACCCAGTACTTC
V gene: TRBV10-3
D gene: TRBD1
clone size: .
J gene: TRBJ2-5

CDR3 protein: CASSLNRDTTDYGYTF
CDR3 DNA: TGTGCCAGCAGCCTAAACAGGGACACCACTGACTATGGCTACACCTTC
V gene: TRBV6-6
D gene: .
clone size: .
J gene: TRBJ1-2

CDR3 protein: CASSSYTGNEQFF
CDR3 DNA: TGTGCCAGCAGTTCCTACACGGGCAATGAGCAGTTCTTC
V gene: TRBV6-5
D gene: .
clone size: .
J gene: TRBJ2-1

CDR3 protein: CAISESIAGDYQPQHF
CDR3 DNA: TGTGCCATCAGTGAGTCGATTGCAGGGGATTATCAGCCCCAGCATTTT
V gene: TRBV10-3
D gene: .
clone size: .
J gene: TRBJ1-5

CDR3 protein: CASSLGGVADIQYF
CDR3 DNA: TGCGCCAGCAGCCTAGGAGGCGTCGCTGACATTCAGTACTTC
V gene: TRBV4-3
D gene: .
clone size: .
J gene: TRBJ2-4

CDR3 protein: CASSLGQSHTDTQYF
CDR3 DNA: TGTGCCAGCAGCTTAGGGCAGTCCCACACAGATACGCAGTATTTT
V gene: TRBV13
D gene: .
clone size: .
J gene: TRBJ2-3

CDR3 protein: CASSPTGGTEAFF
CDR3 DNA: TGTGCCAGCAGCCCCACGGGTGGCACTGAAGCTTTCTTT
V gene: TRBV7-2
D gene: .
clone size: few
J gene: TRBJ1-1

CDR3 protein: CASSLDLGSGKSYEQYF
CDR3 DNA: TGCGCCAGCAGCTTGGATTTAGGCAGCGGGAAGTCCTACGAGCAGTACTTC
V gene: TRBV5-1
D gene: TRBD2
clone size: once
J gene: TRBJ2-7

CDR3 protein: CATSRDQTGLNSPLHF
CDR3 DNA: TGTGCCACCAGCAGGGATCAGACAGGGCTAAATTCACCCCTCCACTTT
V gene: TRBV15
D gene: TRBD1
clone size: .
J gene: TRBJ1-6